The text below deals with one TCR beta chain. This entry belongs to a study of T cell changes during pregnancy in multiple sclerosis. The germline V and J ends were trimmed by 6 bases and 3 bases, with 15 bases remaining between them. The CDR3 extends over 15 amino acids. Germline assignment: CDR1 SNHLY and CDR2 FYNNEI. TCRdb's table, derived via immunoSEQ multiplex PCR, lists solely in-frame clones and lacks some. Among about 100,000 clones, roughly 90% were seen once, and the ten largest hold just under 0.8%. Material: peripheral blood, obtained in the third trimester of pregnancy. The V and J genes are TRBV2 and TRBJ1-5; D is possibly TRBD1 (6 bases). The TCR sequence derives from a female donor in good health, enrolled as a control in a pregnancy study. CDR3 loop: CASRERDRNNQPQHF. The CDR3 region has the DNA TGTGCCAGCAGGGAACGAGACAGGAACAATCAGCCCCAGCATTTT.